This T cell receptor (beta chain) derives from a study of T cell changes during pregnancy in multiple sclerosis. Only in-frame clones appear in the TCRdb table, and some are missing; sequencing was by immunoSEQ multiplex PCR. The top ten clones hold less than 2% of a sample with about 56,000 clones, about 91% of them seen once. The CDR3 has 15 amino acids. Germline V gene data show CDR1 as SGHRS and CDR2 as YFSETQ. The J segment lost 4 bases and the V segment lost 4 bases, leaving 6 bases of the junction unmatched. This clonotype was obtained from a female donor with multiple sclerosis, enrolled in a pregnancy study. The material sequenced was peripheral blood, taken after pregnancy. The gene calls are TRBV5-1 and TRBJ2-2; 8 positions match TRBD2. CDR3 bases: TGCGCCAGCAGCACGGGGGGGCCAGGCACCGGGGAGCTGTTTTTT. Translation: CASSTGGPGTGELFF. Based on the CDR3 plus reference TRBV5-1 and TRBJ2-2, the full variable domain is KAGVTQTPRYLIKTRGQQVTLSCSPISGHRSVSWYQQTPGQGLQFLFEYFSETQRNKGNFPGRFSGRQFSNSRSEMNVSTLELGDSALYLCASSTGGPGTGELFFGEGSRLTVL.